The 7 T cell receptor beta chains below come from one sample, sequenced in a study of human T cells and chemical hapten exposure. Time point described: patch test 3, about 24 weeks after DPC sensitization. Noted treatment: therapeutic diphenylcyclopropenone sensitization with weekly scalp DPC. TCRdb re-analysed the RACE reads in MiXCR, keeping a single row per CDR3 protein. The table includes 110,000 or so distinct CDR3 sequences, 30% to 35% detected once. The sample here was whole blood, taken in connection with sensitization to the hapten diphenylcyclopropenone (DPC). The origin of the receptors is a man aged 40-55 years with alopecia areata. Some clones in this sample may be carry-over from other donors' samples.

CDR3 loop: CSARVTSPDTQYF. The CDR3 DNA reads as TGCAGTGCTAGAGTTACTAGCCCCGATACGCAGTATTTT. The gene calls are TRBV20-1 and TRBJ2-3; D might be TRBD2 (6 bases). CDR1 DFQATT and CDR2 SNEGSKA come from the germline V gene (reference sequence). Trimming took 1 base from V and 6 from J, leaving 11 bases between them. The CDR3 is made up of 13 amino acids.

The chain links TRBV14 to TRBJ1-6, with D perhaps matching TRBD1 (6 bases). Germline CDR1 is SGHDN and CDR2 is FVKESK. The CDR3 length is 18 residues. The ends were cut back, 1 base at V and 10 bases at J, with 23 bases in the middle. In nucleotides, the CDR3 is TGTGCCAGCAGCCAAGGACTGGAGGCGTACAGGGTCGGGTCACCCCTCCACTTT. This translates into CASSQGLEAYRVGSPLHF.

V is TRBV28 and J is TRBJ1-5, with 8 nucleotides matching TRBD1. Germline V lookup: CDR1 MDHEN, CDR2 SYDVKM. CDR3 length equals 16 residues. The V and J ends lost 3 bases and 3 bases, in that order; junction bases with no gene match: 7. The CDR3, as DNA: TGTGCCAGCAGTTTCCAACCGGGACAGGTCAATCAGCCCCAGCATTTT. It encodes CASSFQPGQVNQPQHF.

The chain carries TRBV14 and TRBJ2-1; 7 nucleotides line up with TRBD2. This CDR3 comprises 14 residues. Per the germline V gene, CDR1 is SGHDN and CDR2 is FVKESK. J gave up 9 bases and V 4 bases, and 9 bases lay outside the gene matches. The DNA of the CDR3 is TGTGCCAGCAGCCTTGGGACTAATCAGGGTGAGCAGTTCTTC. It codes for CASSLGTNQGEQFF.

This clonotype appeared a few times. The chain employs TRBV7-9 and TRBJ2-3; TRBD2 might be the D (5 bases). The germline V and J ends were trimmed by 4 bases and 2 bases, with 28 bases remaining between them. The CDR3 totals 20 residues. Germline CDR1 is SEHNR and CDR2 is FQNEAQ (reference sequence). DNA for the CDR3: TGTGCCAGCAGCTCAGAAGAAGTGAGGGCCGGTAGACTCTACACAGATACGCAGTATTTT. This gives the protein CASSSEEVRAGRLYTDTQYF.

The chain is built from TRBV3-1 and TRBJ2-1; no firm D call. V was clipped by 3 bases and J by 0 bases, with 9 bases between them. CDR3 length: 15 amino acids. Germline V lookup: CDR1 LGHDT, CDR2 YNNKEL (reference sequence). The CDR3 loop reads CASSQQSNSYNEQFF. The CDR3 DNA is TGTGCCAGCAGCCAGCAGAGCAACTCCTACAATGAGCAGTTCTTC.

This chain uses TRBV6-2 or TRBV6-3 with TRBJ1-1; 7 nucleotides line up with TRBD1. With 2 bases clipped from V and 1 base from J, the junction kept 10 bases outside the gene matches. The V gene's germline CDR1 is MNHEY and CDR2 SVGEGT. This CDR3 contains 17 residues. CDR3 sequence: CASSYPPPGQPNTEAFF. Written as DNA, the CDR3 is TGTGCCAGCAGTTACCCCCCTCCGGGACAGCCGAACACTGAAGCTTTCTTT.